This T cell receptor (beta chain) was captured by sequencing in a study of cytomegalovirus exposure and HLA in healthy donors. The study, taken as a whole, reports: Trimming of TCR beta V- and J-genes showed a link, identified in a later analysis, to a missense DCLRE1C variant. A later analysis reported that several of the most significant clusters appeared to be linked to common viral pathogens, among them Epstein-Barr virus.

The PCR employed 60 Vbeta primers together with 13 Jbeta primers. Produced via immunoSEQ multiplex PCR; TCRdb's table is partial and in-frame only. This sample contains around 44,000 clones. Points on this clone: Antigen unknown.

Sequencing was done on a sample of PBMCs. The sequence came from a male donor in good health and CMV-seropositive.

CDR3 sequence (DNA): TGTGCCAGCAGCCGAGGACAGGGGTCCACTGAAGCTTTCTTT. Protein product: CASSRGQGSTEAFF. The chain is built from TRBV6-5 and TRBJ1-1; 9 nucleotides line up with TRBD1. Trimming took 6 bases from V and 4 from J; bases not matched to a gene: 6. CDR1 and CDR2 (germline): MNHEY, SVGAGI. This CDR3 is built from 14 residues.